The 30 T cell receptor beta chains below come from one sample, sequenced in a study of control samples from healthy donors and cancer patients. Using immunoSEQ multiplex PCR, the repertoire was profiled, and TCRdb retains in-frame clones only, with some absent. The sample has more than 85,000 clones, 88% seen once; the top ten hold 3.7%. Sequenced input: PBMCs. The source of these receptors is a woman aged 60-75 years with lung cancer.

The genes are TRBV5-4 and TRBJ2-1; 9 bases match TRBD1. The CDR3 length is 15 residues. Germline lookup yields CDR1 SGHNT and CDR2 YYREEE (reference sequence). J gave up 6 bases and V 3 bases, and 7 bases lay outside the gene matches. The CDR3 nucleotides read TGTGCCAGCAGCTCTTCAGAGACAGGGGGCAATGAGCAGTTCTTC. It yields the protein CASSSSETGGNEQFF.

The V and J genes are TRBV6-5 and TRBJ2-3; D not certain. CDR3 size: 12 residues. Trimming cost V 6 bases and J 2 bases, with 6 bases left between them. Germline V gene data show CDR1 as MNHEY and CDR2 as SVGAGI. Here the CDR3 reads CASRLNTDTQYF. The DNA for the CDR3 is TGTGCCAGCAGGTTAAACACAGATACGCAGTATTTT.

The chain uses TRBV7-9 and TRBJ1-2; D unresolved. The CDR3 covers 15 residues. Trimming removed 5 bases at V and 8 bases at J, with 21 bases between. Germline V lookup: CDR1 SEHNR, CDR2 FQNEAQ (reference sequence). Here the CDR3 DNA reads TGTGCCAGCAGCCCACCCCTAATCCAATTTGGCGGCTACACCTTC. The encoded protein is CASSPPLIQFGGYTF.

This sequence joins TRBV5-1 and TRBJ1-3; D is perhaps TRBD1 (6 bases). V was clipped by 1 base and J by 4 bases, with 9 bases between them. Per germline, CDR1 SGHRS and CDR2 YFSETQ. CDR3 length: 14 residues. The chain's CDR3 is CASSLTGLGNTIYF. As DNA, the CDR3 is TGCGCCAGCAGCTTGACAGGGTTGGGAAACACCATATATTTT.

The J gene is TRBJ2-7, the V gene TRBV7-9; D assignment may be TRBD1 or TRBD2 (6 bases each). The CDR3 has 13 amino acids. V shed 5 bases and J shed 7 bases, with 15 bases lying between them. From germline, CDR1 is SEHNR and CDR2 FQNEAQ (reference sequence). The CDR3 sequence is CASSGGTREEQYF. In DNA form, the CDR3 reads TGTGCCAGCAGCGGAGGGACAAGAGAAGAGCAGTACTTC.

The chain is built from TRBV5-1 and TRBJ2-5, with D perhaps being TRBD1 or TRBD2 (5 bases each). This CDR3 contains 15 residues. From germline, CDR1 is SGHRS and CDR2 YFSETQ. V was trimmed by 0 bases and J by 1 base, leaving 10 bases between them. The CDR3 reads CASSLVLGVQETQYF. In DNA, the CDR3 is TGCGCCAGCAGCTTGGTTTTGGGGGTCCAAGAGACCCAGTACTTC.

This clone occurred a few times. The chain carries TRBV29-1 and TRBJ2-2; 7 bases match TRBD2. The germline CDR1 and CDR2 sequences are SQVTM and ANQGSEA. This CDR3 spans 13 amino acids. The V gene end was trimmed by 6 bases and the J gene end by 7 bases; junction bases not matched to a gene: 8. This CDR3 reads CSVGGSTNGELFF. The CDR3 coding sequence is TGCAGCGTGGGGGGGAGTACCAACGGGGAGCTGTTTTTT.

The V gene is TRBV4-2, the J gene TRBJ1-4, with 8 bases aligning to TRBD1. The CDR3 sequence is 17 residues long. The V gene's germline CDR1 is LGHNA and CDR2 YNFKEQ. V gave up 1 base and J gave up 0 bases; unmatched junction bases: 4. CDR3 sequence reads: CASSQGQGTSTNEKLFF. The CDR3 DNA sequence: TGTGCCAGCAGCCAAGGACAGGGGACGTCAACTAATGAAAAACTGTTTTTT.

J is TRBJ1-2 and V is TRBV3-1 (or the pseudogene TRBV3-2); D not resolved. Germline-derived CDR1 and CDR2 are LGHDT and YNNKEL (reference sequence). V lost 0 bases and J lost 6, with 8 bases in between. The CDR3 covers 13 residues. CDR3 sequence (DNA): TGTGCCAGCAGCCAAGACATGCTAAATGGCTACACCTTC. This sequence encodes CASSQDMLNGYTF.

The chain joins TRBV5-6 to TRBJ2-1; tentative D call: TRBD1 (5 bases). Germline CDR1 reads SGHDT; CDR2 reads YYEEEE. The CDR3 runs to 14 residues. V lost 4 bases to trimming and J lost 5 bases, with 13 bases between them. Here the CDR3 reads CASSLRQSNNEQFF. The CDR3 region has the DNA TGTGCCAGCAGCCTGAGACAGTCAAACAATGAGCAGTTCTTC.

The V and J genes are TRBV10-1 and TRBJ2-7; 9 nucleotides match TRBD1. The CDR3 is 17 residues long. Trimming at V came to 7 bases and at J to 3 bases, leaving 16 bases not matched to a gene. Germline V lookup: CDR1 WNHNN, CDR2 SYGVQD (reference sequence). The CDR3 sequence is CASTLDRGSVLRYEQYF. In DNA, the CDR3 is TGCGCCAGCACCTTGGACAGGGGCTCCGTCCTCCGCTACGAGCAGTACTTC.

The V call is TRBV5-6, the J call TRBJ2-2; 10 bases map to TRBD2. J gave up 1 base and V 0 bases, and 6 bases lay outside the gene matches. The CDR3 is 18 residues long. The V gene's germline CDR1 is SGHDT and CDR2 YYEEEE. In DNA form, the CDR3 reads TGTGCCAGCAGCTTGGAAGCGGGAGGGCTCTTGAACACCGGGGAGCTGTTTTTT. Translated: CASSLEAGGLLNTGELFF.

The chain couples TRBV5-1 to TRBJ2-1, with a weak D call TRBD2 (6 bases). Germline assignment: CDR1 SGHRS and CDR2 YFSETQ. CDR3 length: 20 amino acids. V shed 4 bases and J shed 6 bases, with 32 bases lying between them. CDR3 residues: CASSRHTVSGSLASGNEQFF. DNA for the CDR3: TGCGCCAGCAGCCGTCACACCGTCTCAGGGTCACTAGCCAGCGGCAATGAGCAGTTCTTC.

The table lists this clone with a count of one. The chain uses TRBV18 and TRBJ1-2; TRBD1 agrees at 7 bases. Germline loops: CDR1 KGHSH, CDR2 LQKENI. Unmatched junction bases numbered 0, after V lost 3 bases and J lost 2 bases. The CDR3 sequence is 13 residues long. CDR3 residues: CASSPGQNYGYTF. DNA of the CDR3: TGTGCCAGCTCACCGGGACAGAACTATGGCTACACCTTC.

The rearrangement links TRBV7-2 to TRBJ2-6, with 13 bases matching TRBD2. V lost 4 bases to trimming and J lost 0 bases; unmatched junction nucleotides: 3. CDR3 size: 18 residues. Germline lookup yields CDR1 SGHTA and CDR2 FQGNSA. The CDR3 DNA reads TGTGCCAGCAGCTACCGACTAGCGGGGGGCTCTGGGGCCAACGTCCTGACTTTC. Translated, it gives CASSYRLAGGSGANVLTF.

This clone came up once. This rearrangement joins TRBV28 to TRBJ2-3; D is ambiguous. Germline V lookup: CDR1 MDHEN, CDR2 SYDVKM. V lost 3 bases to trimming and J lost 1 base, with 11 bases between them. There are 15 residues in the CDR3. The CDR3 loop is CASSFRQTRTDTQYF. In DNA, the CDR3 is TGTGCCAGCAGTTTTAGGCAGACCCGCACAGATACGCAGTATTTT. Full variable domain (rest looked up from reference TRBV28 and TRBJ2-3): DVKVTQSSRYLVKRTGEKVFLECVQDMDHENMFWYRQDPGLGLRLIYFSYDVKMKEKGDIPEGYSVSREKKERFSLILESASTNQTSMYLCASSFRQTRTDTQYFGPGTRLTVL.

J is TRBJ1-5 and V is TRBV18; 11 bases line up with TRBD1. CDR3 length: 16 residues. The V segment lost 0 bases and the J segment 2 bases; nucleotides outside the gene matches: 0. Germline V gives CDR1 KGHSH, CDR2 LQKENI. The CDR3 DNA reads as TGTGCCAGCTCACCACCGGGACAGGGGGGCAATCAGCCCCAGCATTTT. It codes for CASSPPGQGGNQPQHF.

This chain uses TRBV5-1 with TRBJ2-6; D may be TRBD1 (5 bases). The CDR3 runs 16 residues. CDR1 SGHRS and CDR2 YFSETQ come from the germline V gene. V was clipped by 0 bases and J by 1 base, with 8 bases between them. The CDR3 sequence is CASSLAGYSGANVLTF. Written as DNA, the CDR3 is TGCGCCAGCAGCTTGGCAGGGTATTCTGGGGCCAACGTCCTGACTTTC.

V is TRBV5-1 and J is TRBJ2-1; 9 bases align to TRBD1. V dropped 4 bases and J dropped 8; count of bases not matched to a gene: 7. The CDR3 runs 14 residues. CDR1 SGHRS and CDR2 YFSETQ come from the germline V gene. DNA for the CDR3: TGCGCCAGCAGCCGAGAACAGGGGGCAGATGAGCAGTTCTTC. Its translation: CASSREQGADEQFF.

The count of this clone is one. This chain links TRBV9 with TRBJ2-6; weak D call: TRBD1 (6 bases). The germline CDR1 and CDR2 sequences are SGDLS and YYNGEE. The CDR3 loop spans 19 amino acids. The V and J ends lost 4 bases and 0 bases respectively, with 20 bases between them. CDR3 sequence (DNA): TGTGCCAGCAGCCCCAGGACAGCTGGCTCTCTCTCTGGGGCCAACGTCCTGACTTTC. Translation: CASSPRTAGSLSGANVLTF. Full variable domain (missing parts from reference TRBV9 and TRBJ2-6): DSGVTQTPKHLITATGQRVTLRCSPRSGDLSVYWYQQSLDQGLQFLIQYYNGEERAKGNILERFSAQQFPDLHSELNLSSLELGDSALYFCASSPRTAGSLSGANVLTFGAGSRLTVL.

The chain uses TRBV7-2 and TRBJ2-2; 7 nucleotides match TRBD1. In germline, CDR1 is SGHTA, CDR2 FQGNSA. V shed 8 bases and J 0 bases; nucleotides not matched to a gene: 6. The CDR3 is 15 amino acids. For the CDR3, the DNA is TGTGCCAGCTTTGGACAGGTCGCGAACACCGGGGAGCTGTTTTTT. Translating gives CASFGQVANTGELFF.

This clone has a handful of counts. The CDR3 here is CASSDHGERSYEQYF. In DNA form, the CDR3 reads TGTGCCAGCAGTGATCATGGAGAAAGGTCCTACGAGCAGTACTTC. The V call is TRBV25-1, the J call TRBJ2-7; no clear D gene. This CDR3 comprises 15 residues. CDR1 is MGHDK, CDR2 SYGVNS, per germline. The V end was cut by 3 bases, the J end by 1 base, with 13 bases between.

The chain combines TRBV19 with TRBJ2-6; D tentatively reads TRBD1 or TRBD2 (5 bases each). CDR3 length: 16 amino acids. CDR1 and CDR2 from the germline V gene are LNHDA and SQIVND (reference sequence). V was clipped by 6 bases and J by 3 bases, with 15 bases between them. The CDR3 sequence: CASRFTGAGGANVLTF. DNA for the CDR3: TGTGCCAGTAGATTTACCGGGGCCGGTGGGGCCAACGTCCTGACTTTC. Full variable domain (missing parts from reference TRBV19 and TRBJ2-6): DGGITQSPKYLFRKEGQNVTLSCEQNLNHDAMYWYRQDPGQGLRLIYYSQIVNDFQKGDIAEGYSVSREKKESFPLTVTSAQKNPTAFYLCASRFTGAGGANVLTFGAGSRLTVL.

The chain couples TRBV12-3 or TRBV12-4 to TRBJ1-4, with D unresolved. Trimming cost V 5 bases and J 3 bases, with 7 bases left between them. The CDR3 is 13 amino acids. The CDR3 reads CASSPDSNEKLFF. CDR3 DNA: TGTGCCAGCAGTCCCGATTCTAATGAAAAACTGTTTTTT.

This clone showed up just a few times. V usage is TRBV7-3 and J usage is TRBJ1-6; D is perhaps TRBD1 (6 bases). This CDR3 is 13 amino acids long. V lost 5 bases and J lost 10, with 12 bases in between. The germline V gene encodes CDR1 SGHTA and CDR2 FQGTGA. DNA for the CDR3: TGTGCCAGCAGCGGGGGCCGTTACTCACCCCTCCACTTT. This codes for CASSGGRYSPLHF.

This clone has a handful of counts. In nucleotides, the CDR3 is TGTGCCAGCAGTGAACGGCGGGAGACCCAGTACTTC. Amino acids: CASSERRETQYF. The chain carries TRBV25-1 and TRBJ2-5; D unresolved. CDR1 and CDR2 from the germline V gene are MGHDK and SYGVNS. Between the trimmed V and J ends, which lost 2 bases and 5 bases, there was a span of 6 bases. CDR3 length: 12 residues.

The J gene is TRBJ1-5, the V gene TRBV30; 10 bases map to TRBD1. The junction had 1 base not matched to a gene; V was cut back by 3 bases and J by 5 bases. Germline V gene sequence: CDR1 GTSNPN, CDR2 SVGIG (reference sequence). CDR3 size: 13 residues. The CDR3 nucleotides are TGTGCCTGGAGGGGACAGGGGTATCAGCCCCAGCATTTT. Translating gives CAWRGQGYQPQHF.

The CDR3 sequence: CASSPGDRANYGYTF. The DNA for the CDR3 is TGTGCCAGCAGCCCTGGGGACAGGGCTAACTATGGCTACACCTTC. J is TRBJ1-2 and V is TRBV7-2, with 9 bases aligning to TRBD1. This CDR3 comprises 15 residues. Germline loops: CDR1 SGHTA, CDR2 FQGNSA. Unmatched junction bases numbered 4, after V lost 5 bases and J lost 0 bases.

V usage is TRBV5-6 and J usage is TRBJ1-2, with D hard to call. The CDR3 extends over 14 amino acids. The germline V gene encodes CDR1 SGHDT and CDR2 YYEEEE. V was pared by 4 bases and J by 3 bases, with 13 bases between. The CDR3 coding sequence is TGTGCCAGCAGCATGATTACAGCTTACTATGGCTACACCTTC. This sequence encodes CASSMITAYYGYTF. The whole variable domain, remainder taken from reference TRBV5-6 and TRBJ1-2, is DAGVTQSPTHLIKTRGQQVTLRCSPKSGHDTVSWYQQALGQGPQFIFQYYEEEERQRGNFPDRFSGHQFPNYSSELNVNALLLGDSALYLCASSMITAYYGYTFGSGTRLTVV.

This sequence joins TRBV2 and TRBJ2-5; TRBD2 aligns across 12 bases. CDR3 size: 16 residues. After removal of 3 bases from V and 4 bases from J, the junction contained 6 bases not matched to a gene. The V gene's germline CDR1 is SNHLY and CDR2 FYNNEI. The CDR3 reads CASSETSGSSPETQYF. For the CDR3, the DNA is TGTGCCAGCAGTGAGACTAGCGGGAGTTCCCCAGAGACCCAGTACTTC.